These 19 T cell receptor beta chains share one sample of origin, sequenced in a study of T cell clones after liver transplantation. Method: immunoSEQ multiplex PCR; TCRdb's copy keeps in-frame clones and lacks some. The repertoire holds roughly 100,000 clones, with about 80% as singletons. Sequencing used CD4+ T cells from blood, obtained roughly 50 months after liver transplant. These receptors were taken from a human patient who received a liver transplant. Some of these T cells may belong to the graft donor.

This chain connects TRBV5-6 to TRBJ1-3, with D perhaps matching TRBD1 (5 bases). The CDR3 runs 16 residues. CDR1 and CDR2 (germline): SGHDT, YYEEEE. Trimming left V 3 bases short and J 0 bases short, with 13 bases between. CDR3 coding DNA: TGTGCCAGCAGCTCCACAGGCGACTCCTCTGGAAACACCATATATTTT. Translated: CASSSTGDSSGNTIYF.

V gene TRBV6-5 combines with J gene TRBJ2-7; a weak D match, TRBD1 (6 bases). V was cut by 6 bases and J by 6 bases, with 15 bases left in between. This CDR3 contains 13 residues. Germline-derived CDR1 and CDR2 are MNHEY and SVGAGI. The CDR3 protein is CASRPGQKGEQYF. Here the CDR3 DNA reads TGTGCCAGCAGACCTGGACAGAAAGGCGAGCAGTACTTC.

This chain connects TRBV7-9 to TRBJ2-1, with D hard to call. CDR1 and CDR2 (germline): SEHNR, FQNEAQ (reference sequence). CDR3 length equals 16 residues. V was pared by 5 bases and J by 0 bases, with 14 bases between. CDR3 sequence (DNA): TGTGCCAGCAGCCCTTTTTCGACTGGCTCCTACAATGAGCAGTTCTTC. This sequence encodes CASSPFSTGSYNEQFF.

The chain recombines TRBV7-9 with TRBJ2-1; 11 bases are shared with TRBD2. The junction had 7 bases not matched to a gene; V was cut back by 5 bases and J by 4 bases. The CDR3 covers 16 residues. Germline values: CDR1 SEHNR, CDR2 FQNEAQ (reference sequence). CDR3 sequence: CASSPLGTSGYNEQFF. In nucleotides, the CDR3 is TGTGCCAGCAGCCCATTAGGGACTAGCGGATACAATGAGCAGTTCTTC.

The chain links TRBV6-4 to TRBJ1-2, with D unclear. V gave up 4 bases and J gave up 0 bases, with 9 bases separating them. The CDR3 is 14 amino acids. The germline CDR1 and CDR2 sequences are MRHNA and SNTAGT. CDR3 in DNA: TGTGCCAGCAGTGTGGACGGAACTAACTATGGCTACACCTTC. This codes for CASSVDGTNYGYTF.

The J gene is TRBJ1-2, the V gene TRBV5-1, with a possible D match to TRBD1 (6 bases). CDR1 and CDR2 from the germline V gene are SGHRS and YFSETQ. With 4 bases removed from V and 4 bases from J, the gap between germline ends came to 17 bases. The CDR3 covers 15 residues. Written as DNA, the CDR3 is TGCGCCAGCAGCCCTGGGGGGGGCACCCGCTATGGCTACACCTTC. It specifies CASSPGGGTRYGYTF.

This chain connects TRBV5-1 to TRBJ1-6; the D gene is possibly TRBD1 (6 bases). Germline V CDR1 and CDR2: SGHRS, YFSETQ. Trimming removed 3 bases from V and 5 bases from J, with 12 bases in between. This CDR3 is built from 15 residues. The CDR3 bases are TGCGCCAGCAGCTACGCGACAGGCAATAATTCACCCCTCCACTTT. It is translated as CASSYATGNNSPLHF.

The V and J genes are TRBV30 and TRBJ2-1; 15 bases are a match to TRBD2. The trim removed 3 bases at V and 4 bases at J, leaving 1 base unmatched. From germline, CDR1 is GTSNPN and CDR2 SVGIG (reference sequence). The CDR3 loop spans 15 amino acids. Written as DNA, the CDR3 is TGTGCCTGGAGGGGACTAGCGGGAGGATACAATGAGCAGTTCTTC. This sequence encodes CAWRGLAGGYNEQFF.

The chain carries TRBV18 and TRBJ2-7; 7 bases map to TRBD2. The CDR3 has 17 residues. CDR1 is KGHSH, CDR2 LQKENI, per germline. Trimming at V came to 4 bases and at J to 2 bases, leaving 14 bases not matched to a gene. Written as DNA, the CDR3 is TGTGCCAGCTCACTAGAGGTCCCGACTAGCCGCCCCTACGAGCAGTACTTC. This sequence encodes CASSLEVPTSRPYEQYF. Full variable domain (remainder filled in from reference TRBV18 and TRBJ2-7): NAGVMQNPRHLVRRRGQEARLRCSPMKGHSHVYWYRQLPEEGLKFMVYLQKENIIDESGMPKERFSAEFPKEGPSILRIQQVVRGDSAAYFCASSLEVPTSRPYEQYFGPGTRLTVT.

The genes are TRBV9 and TRBJ2-5; D gene unclear. Trimming removed 0 bases from V and 3 bases from J, with 12 bases in between. The CDR3 length is 15 residues. Looked up from germline, CDR1 is SGDLS and CDR2 is YYNGEE. CDR3 in amino acids: CASSVAHGREETQYF. CDR3 coding DNA: TGTGCCAGCAGCGTAGCCCATGGAAGGGAAGAGACCCAGTACTTC.

The V gene is TRBV7-7, the J gene TRBJ2-3; D is unresolved. Between the trimmed V and J ends, which lost 5 bases and 1 base, there was a span of 7 bases. The CDR3 runs to 13 residues. CDR1 SSHAT and CDR2 FNYEAQ come from the germline V gene (reference sequence). The CDR3 protein is CASSPYGTDTQYF. The CDR3 DNA follows: TGTGCCAGCAGCCCCTACGGCACAGATACGCAGTATTTT.

The V and J genes are TRBV12-5 and TRBJ2-5; D gene uncertain. The CDR3 is made up of 13 amino acids. Looked up from germline, CDR1 is LGHNT and CDR2 is FRNRAP. Trimming cost V 1 base and J 5 bases, with 8 bases left between them. The CDR3 loop reads CASGLARSETQYF. CDR3 nucleotides: TGTGCTAGTGGTTTGGCAAGGTCGGAGACCCAGTACTTC. Supplemented by reference TRBV12-5 and TRBJ2-5, the full variable domain reads DARVTQTPRHKVTEMGQEVTMRCQPILGHNTVFWYRQTMMQGLELLAYFRNRAPLDDSGMPKDRFSAEMPDATLATLKIQPSEPRDSAVYFCASGLARSETQYFGPGTRLLVL.

The gene calls are TRBV10-3 and TRBJ2-7; D ambiguous. Between the trimmed V and J ends, which lost 0 bases and 2 bases, there was a span of 11 bases. The CDR3 is 15 amino acids. Germline CDR1 reads ENHRY; CDR2 reads SYGVKD. CDR3 sequence reads: CAISESKTRAYEQYF. CDR3 sequence (DNA): TGTGCCATCAGTGAGTCAAAGACAAGGGCCTACGAGCAGTACTTC.

This clone was counted a single time. The CDR3, as DNA: TGCAGCGTTGATTACGGGGAAAACATTCAGTACTTC. It translates to CSVDYGENIQYF. This chain uses TRBV29-1 with TRBJ2-4, with a possible D match to TRBD2 (5 bases). The CDR3 consists of 12 residues. Germline V lookup: CDR1 SQVTM, CDR2 ANQGSEA. V lost 3 bases and J 5 bases, leaving 8 bases between the germline ends.

The chain is built from TRBV5-1 and TRBJ2-7; maybe TRBD2 (5 bases). The CDR3 extends over 13 amino acids. From germline, CDR1 is SGHRS and CDR2 YFSETQ. Deletions cut 4 bases from V and 6 bases from J, with 14 bases between. CDR3 loop: CASSGGRESEQYF. CDR3 coding DNA: TGCGCCAGCAGCGGAGGAAGAGAGAGCGAGCAGTACTTC.

CDR3 DNA: TGTGCCAGCAGCAGTAGGGTATCTGGAAACACCATATATTTT. This gives the protein CASSSRVSGNTIYF. This chain joins TRBV6-5 and TRBJ1-3; D is undetermined. CDR1 and CDR2 (germline): MNHEY, SVGAGI. V gave up 6 bases and J gave up 1 base, with 10 bases separating them. This CDR3 is 14 amino acids long.

V and J are TRBV5-4 and TRBJ1-6; D is unresolved. V lost 0 bases to trimming and J lost 3 bases, with 7 bases between them. Germline CDR1 reads SGHNT; CDR2 reads YYREEE (reference sequence). The CDR3 has 15 amino acids. This chain's CDR3 is CASSLDGNYNSPLHF. CDR3 sequence (DNA): TGTGCCAGCAGCTTGGATGGCAACTATAATTCACCCCTCCACTTT.

The CDR3 reads CASRPGTGIWLDTF. DNA of the CDR3: TGTGCCAGTCGTCCCGGGACAGGTATTTGGTTGGACACCTTC. The V and J genes are TRBV19 and TRBJ1-2; 8 bases are shared with TRBD1. The CDR3 is made up of 14 amino acids. After removal of 8 bases from V and 12 bases from J, the junction contained 17 bases not matched to a gene. CDR1 and CDR2 from the germline V gene are LNHDA and SQIVND (reference sequence).

This clone was seen only once. This chain uses TRBV5-4 with TRBJ2-3, with TRBD2 matching 10 bases. This CDR3 is 14 amino acids long. Unmatched junction bases numbered 2, after V lost 1 base and J lost 6 bases. Looked up from germline, CDR1 is SGHNT and CDR2 is YYREEE (reference sequence). CDR3 protein: CASSLSGGADTQYF. CDR3 bases: TGTGCCAGCAGCTTGAGCGGGGGGGCGGATACGCAGTATTTT. Full variable domain (missing parts from reference TRBV5-4 and TRBJ2-3): ETGVTQSPTHLIKTRGQQVTLRCSSQSGHNTVSWYQQALGQGPQFIFQYYREEENGRGNFPPRFSGLQFPNYSSELNVNALELDDSALYLCASSLSGGADTQYFGPGTRLTVL.